This paragraph reports one TCR beta chain. Its antigen is currently unknown. This entry is derived from a study of T cells expressing NK-cell markers. Study conclusions and caveats: The dominant NKG2C+ clonotypes represented roughly 1.0-7.5% of CD8+ T cells in several donors.

A 5'RACE template switching approach incorporating UMIs was used to make TCR beta cDNA. TCRdb re-called the 5' RACE reads; one entry per CDR3 protein, DNA not given. Its clone listing holds about 440,000 distinct CDR3 sequences. The CDR3 has 15 residues. The source of this sequence is a woman aged 18 to 75 in good health. The source material was blood T cells: a sorted CD56 or NKG2C T cell subset, CD4+ or CD8+ T cells, or bulk PBMC T cells (not recorded which). This rearrangement joins TRBV12-3 or TRBV12-4 to TRBJ2-3; TCRdb calls TRBD1, which cannot be checked without DNA. The CDR3 region is CASSHDGQGADTQYF.